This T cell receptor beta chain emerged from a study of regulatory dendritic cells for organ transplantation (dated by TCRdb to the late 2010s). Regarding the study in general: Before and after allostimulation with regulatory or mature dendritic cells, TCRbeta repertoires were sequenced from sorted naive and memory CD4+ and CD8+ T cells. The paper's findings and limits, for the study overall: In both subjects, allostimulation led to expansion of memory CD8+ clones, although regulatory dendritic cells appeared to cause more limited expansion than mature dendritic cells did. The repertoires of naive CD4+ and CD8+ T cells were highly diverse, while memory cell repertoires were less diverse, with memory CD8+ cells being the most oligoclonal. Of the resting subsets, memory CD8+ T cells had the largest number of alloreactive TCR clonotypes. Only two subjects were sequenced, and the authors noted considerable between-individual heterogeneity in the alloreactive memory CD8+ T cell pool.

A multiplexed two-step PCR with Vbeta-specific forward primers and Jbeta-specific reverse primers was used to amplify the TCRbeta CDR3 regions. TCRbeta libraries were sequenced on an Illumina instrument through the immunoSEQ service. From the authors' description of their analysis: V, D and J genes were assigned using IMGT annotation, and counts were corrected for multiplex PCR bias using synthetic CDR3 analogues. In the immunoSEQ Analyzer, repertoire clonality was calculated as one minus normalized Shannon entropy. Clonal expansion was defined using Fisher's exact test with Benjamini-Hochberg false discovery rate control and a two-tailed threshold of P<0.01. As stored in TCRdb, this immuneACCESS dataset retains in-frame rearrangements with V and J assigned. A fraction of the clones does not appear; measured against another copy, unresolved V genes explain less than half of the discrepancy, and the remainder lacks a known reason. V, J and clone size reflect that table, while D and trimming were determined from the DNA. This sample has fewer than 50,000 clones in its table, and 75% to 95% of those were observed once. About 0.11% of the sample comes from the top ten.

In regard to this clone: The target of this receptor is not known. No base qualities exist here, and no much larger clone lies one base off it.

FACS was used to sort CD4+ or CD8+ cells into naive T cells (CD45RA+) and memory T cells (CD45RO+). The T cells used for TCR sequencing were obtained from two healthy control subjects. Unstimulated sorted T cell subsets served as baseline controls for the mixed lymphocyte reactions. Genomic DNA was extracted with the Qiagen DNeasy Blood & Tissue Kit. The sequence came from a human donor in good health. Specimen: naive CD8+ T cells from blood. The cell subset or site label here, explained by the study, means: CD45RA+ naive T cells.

The bases read TGTGCCACCAGCATATCGACTAGTGGTTTAGGAGTGTTTTTT. Its translation reads: CATSISTSGLGVFF. In this chain, TRBV15 is recombined with TRBJ2-2, with a weak D call of TRBD2 (6 bases match). The CDR3 has 14 amino acids, counting the end cysteine and phenylalanine. The DNA shown is the 42-base CDR3, in frame from base 1. A distance of 21 bases separates the germline ends of V and J, which lose 4 bases and 15 bases respectively. The germline V gene (reference sequence) supplies CDR1 LNHNV and CDR2 YYDKDF.